This T cell receptor beta chain was documented in a study of blood T cell repertoires in COVID-19. Overall study context: Spain, Italy and the United States supplied samples that represented acute and convalescent COVID-19. T cells, B-cell-depleted T cells, or PBMCs supplied cDNA or gDNA.

This clone was detected only a few times. Sequencing was performed with immunoSEQ multiplex PCR; in TCRdb, only in-frame clones are kept and a portion is missing. The repertoire holds tens of thousands of clones, with roughly four fifths as singletons. The source of this sequence is a man aged 50 to 60 with active or convalescent COVID-19. What was sequenced was peripheral blood.

DNA for the CDR3: TGCGCCAGCAGCTTGCTTGCACTAGGAGGGGACTACGAGCAGTACTTC. This encodes CASSLLALGGDYEQYF. The V call is TRBV5-1, the J call TRBJ2-7, with TRBD2 as a possible D gene (6 bases). Deletions cut 1 base from V and 3 bases from J, with 17 bases between. Germline CDR1 and CDR2: SGHRS and YFSETQ. This CDR3 region has 16 residues.